The 7 T cell receptor beta chains below were found in one sample sequenced in a study of early T cells in non-severe SARS-CoV-2 infection (dated by TCRdb to about 2021). Receptor amplification or capture employed 5' RACE. The sequencer listed for this sample is NextSeq 500. In TCRdb, the public reads were trimmed at Q25 with fastp and aligned with MiXCR, with productive beta chains retained. Rows matching on CDR3 protein sequence are summarized as one entry with the most common DNA and genes. In this sample the table shows about 80,000 distinct CDR3 sequences, 5% of which occur a single time. The ten largest make up roughly 6.6% of the sample. Sequencing was performed on whole blood, taken at baseline. These TCRs come from an adult who was a healthcare worker with PCR-confirmed SARS-CoV-2 infection or an uninfected control (not recorded which).

This clonotype was picked up many times. The chain employs TRBV5-5 and TRBJ2-1, with 10 positions matching TRBD2. CDR1 and CDR2 (germline): SGHKS, YYEKEE (reference sequence). The CDR3 runs to 12 residues. V was pared by 2 bases and J by 13 bases, with 3 bases of the junction left unmatched. CDR3 nucleotide sequence: TGTGCCAGCAGCTTTGGACTAGCGGTTCAGTTCTTC. The encoded protein is CASSFGLAVQFF.

V is TRBV6-5 and J is TRBJ1-1; D remains unclear. Germline CDR1 reads MNHEY; CDR2 reads SVGAGI. The CDR3 totals 15 residues. The V gene lost 0 bases and the J gene lost 7 bases, with 15 bases spanning the gap. The CDR3 DNA follows: TGTGCCAGCAGTTACTCGACGGGGTTCGGCCTTGAAGCTTTCTTT. This codes for CASSYSTGFGLEAFF.

This clonotype was observed a handful of times. This chain uses TRBV20-1 with TRBJ2-2; D perhaps matches TRBD1 (6 bases). The CDR3 spans 13 residues. Germline CDR1 and CDR2: DFQATT and SNEGSKA (reference sequence). Deletions cut 6 bases from V and 3 bases from J, with 11 bases between. The CDR3 loop reads CSANREDTGELFF. The CDR3, as DNA: TGCAGTGCAAACAGGGAAGACACCGGGGAGCTGTTTTTT.

Ten or more counts support this clonotype. J is TRBJ2-2 and V is TRBV25-1, with D possibly matching TRBD2 (6 bases). The CDR3 loop spans 13 amino acids. CDR1 is MGHDK and CDR2 is SYGVNS in the germline V gene. Trimming removed 3 bases from V and 5 bases from J, with 7 bases in between. The CDR3 DNA reads as TGTGCCAGCAGTGACGCGGGAACCGGGGAGCTGTTTTTT. Its protein is CASSDAGTGELFF.

In its sample, this clonotype was seen many times. The rearrangement uses TRBV28 and TRBJ1-2; D is uncertain. The V gene lost 8 bases and the J gene lost 0 bases, with 1 base spanning the gap. Per germline, CDR1 MDHEN and CDR2 SYDVKM. CDR3 length equals 10 residues. CDR3 sequence (DNA): TGTGCCAGCTCTAACTATGGCTACACCTTC. Encoded protein: CASSNYGYTF.

This clonotype was detected only a few times. The chain links TRBV13 to TRBJ2-1, with 9 bases fitting TRBD1. The CDR3 consists of 15 residues. Germline trimming cut 5 bases from V and 8 bases from J; bases unmatched to any gene: 10. Germline-derived CDR1 and CDR2 are PRHDT and FYEKMQ (reference sequence). This CDR3 reads CASSPPDRGRDEQFF. The CDR3 bases are TGTGCCAGCAGCCCCCCGGACAGGGGCCGGGATGAGCAGTTCTTC.

In this sample, this clonotype turned up many times. J is TRBJ2-2 and V is TRBV27; TRBD1 aligns across 8 bases. Germline loops: CDR1 MNHEY, CDR2 SMNVEV (reference sequence). J was trimmed by 4 bases and V by 7 bases; bases with no gene match: 5. CDR3 size: 14 residues. The CDR3 bases are TGTGCCAGCACTATGGGACAGGTCACCGGGGAGCTGTTTTTT. Amino acids: CASTMGQVTGELFF.